These 26 T cell receptor beta chains originate from one sample sequenced in a study of Graves' ophthalmopathy and Graves' hyperthyroidism. Transcripts of RNA were the source for amplifying TCR beta CDR3 regions. Second-round multiplex PCR came after first-round RT-PCR with HTBI primers. TCRdb re-called the multiplex PCR reads with MiXCR, one entry per CDR3 protein. The sample holds some 750,000 distinct CDR3 sequences, approximately 40% seen once. The sample was peripheral blood. Receptor source: an adult man with Graves' ophthalmopathy.

This clonotype has just a few counts. The chain links TRBV10-3 to TRBJ2-7, with D possibly being TRBD1 (7 bases). With 0 bases removed from V and 0 bases from J, the gap between germline ends came to 12 bases. CDR3 length equals 16 residues. Germline CDR1 is ENHRY and CDR2 is SYGVKD. In DNA, the CDR3 is TGTGCCATCAGTGAGTCAAACAGGGGAGGCTCCTACGAGCAGTACTTC. Its translation is CAISESNRGGSYEQYF.

This chain joins TRBV15 and TRBJ2-5; possibly TRBD1 or TRBD2 for D (7 bases each). The CDR3 has 15 residues. The germline V gene has CDR1 LNHNV and CDR2 YYDKDF (reference sequence). Trimming took off 2 bases at V and 5 bases at J, with 15 bases between the two ends. CDR3 sequence (DNA): TGTGCCACCAGCAGATCAGGGGGGGTTTCGGAGACCCAGTACTTC. It encodes CATSRSGGVSETQYF.

This clonotype has only one observation. The chain recombines TRBV5-4 with TRBJ2-7; TRBD1 matches 8 bases. Germline V gene data show CDR1 as SGHNT and CDR2 as YYREEE (reference sequence). The length of the CDR3 is 14 residues. Unmatched junction bases numbered 5, after V lost 2 bases and J lost 4 bases. The CDR3 nucleotides read TGTGCCAGCAGCTTTTCGGACAGGGCATACGAGCAGTACTTC. This codes for CASSFSDRAYEQYF.

This clonotype was found many times. The chain carries TRBV2 and TRBJ1-5, with D unclear. Per the germline V gene, CDR1 is SNHLY and CDR2 is FYNNEI. The germline V and J ends were trimmed by 7 bases and 7 bases, with 17 bases remaining between them. There are 14 residues in the CDR3. This chain's CDR3 is CASIPGGLGQPQHF. In DNA, the CDR3 is TGTGCCAGCATCCCTGGAGGGTTGGGGCAGCCCCAGCATTTT.

A few counts support this clonotype. The gene calls are TRBV5-1 and TRBJ2-5; unclear D gene. Germline V gives CDR1 SGHRS, CDR2 YFSETQ. V was trimmed by 1 base and J by 1 base, leaving 14 bases between them. This CDR3 comprises 16 residues. CDR3 bases: TGCGCCAGCAGCTTGTACGTTGGAAGACTCCAAGAGACCCAGTACTTC. Its translation: CASSLYVGRLQETQYF. Complete variable domain (other parts from reference TRBV5-1 and TRBJ2-5): KAGVTQTPRYLIKTRGQQVTLSCSPISGHRSVSWYQQTPGQGLQFLFEYFSETQRNKGNFPGRFSGRQFSNSRSEMNVSTLELGDSALYLCASSLYVGRLQETQYFGPGTRLLVL.

This clonotype was recorded a few times. The chain has TRBV7-9 and TRBJ2-2; TRBD2 agrees at 9 bases. CDR3 size: 15 residues. The germline gives CDR1 SEHNR, CDR2 FQNEAQ (reference sequence). V lost 4 bases and J lost 4; bases outside the gene matches: 4. The CDR3 is CASSWTSAGTGELFF. In DNA, the CDR3 is TGTGCCAGCAGCTGGACTAGCGCGGGCACCGGGGAGCTGTTTTTT.

This clonotype showed up just a few times. The chain combines TRBV24-1 with TRBJ1-5; unclear D gene. The CDR3 totals 11 residues. In germline, CDR1 is KGHDR, CDR2 SFDVKD. The ends were cut back, 11 bases at V and 10 bases at J, with 14 bases in the middle. CDR3 sequence: CASRQSIPQHF. CDR3 in DNA: TGTGCCAGCAGACAATCGATCCCCCAGCATTTT.

This clonotype has just a few counts. The CDR3 DNA reads as TGTGCCAGCAGCACCAGTGGGACAGCACAGCGGTATAGCAATCAGCCCCAGCATTTT. Translated, it gives CASSTSGTAQRYSNQPQHF. V gene TRBV7-9 combines with J gene TRBJ1-5; 7 bases map to TRBD1. J lost 0 bases, V lost 5 bases, and 16 bases had no gene match. Germline loops: CDR1 SEHNR, CDR2 FQNEAQ (reference sequence). CDR3 length: 19 amino acids.

CDR3 sequence (DNA): TGTGCCAGCAGTTACCGGGACGGCGAGCAGTACTTC. Translated: CASSYRDGEQYF. V is TRBV12-3 or TRBV12-4 and J is TRBJ2-7, with D perhaps being TRBD1 or TRBD2 (5 bases each). The CDR3 contains 12 residues. Deletions cut 4 bases from V and 6 bases from J, with 10 bases between.

The sample holds many counts of this clonotype. The chain couples TRBV10-3 to TRBJ1-5; possibly TRBD1 for D (5 bases). This CDR3 contains 13 residues. V lost 10 bases and J 1 base, leaving 11 bases between the germline ends. Germline assignment: CDR1 ENHRY and CDR2 SYGVKD. The CDR3 bases are TGTGCCAGCAGCCGGGACAGCAATCAGCCCCAGCATTTT. Translating it yields CASSRDSNQPQHF.

Remarks on this clonotype: Given a much more abundant clone one base away, this may be a read error. This chain uses TRBV19 with TRBJ1-1, with 8 bases that match TRBD1. Germline lookup yields CDR1 LNHDA and CDR2 SQIVND (reference sequence). J lost 14 bases, V lost 5 bases, and 7 bases had no gene match. The CDR3 is 11 residues long. The CDR3 bases are TGTGCCAGTAGTGGACAGGGTTGGTCGTTCTTT. Protein: CASSGQGWSFF.

J is TRBJ1-1 and V is TRBV2; D call uncertain. The CDR3 runs 11 residues. In germline, CDR1 is SNHLY, CDR2 FYNNEI. With 8 bases removed from V and 3 bases from J, the gap between germline ends came to 7 bases. CDR3 nucleotide sequence: TGTGCCAGCGTTGTGTACACTGAAGCTTTCTTT. It translates to CASVVYTEAFF.

This clonotype was detected many times. The chain couples TRBV15 to TRBJ1-5; TRBD1 aligns across 9 bases. Germline CDR1 LNHNV, CDR2 YYDKDF (reference sequence). V trimming: 0 bases; J trimming: 7 bases; junction bases outside the gene matches: 16. The CDR3 contains 19 residues. Here the CDR3 reads CATSRDRDRETGFDQPQHF. The CDR3, as DNA: TGTGCCACCAGCAGAGATCGGGACAGGGAAACGGGGTTCGACCAGCCCCAGCATTTT.

This clonotype was counted between two and nine times. CDR3 DNA sequence: TGTGCCAGCAGCCCTGGTACGTTTAACAGGGGGCTAAGCCCGCCCCAGCATTTT. This encodes CASSPGTFNRGLSPPQHF. The chain combines TRBV7-6 with TRBJ1-5, with 9 bases that match TRBD1. This CDR3 has 18 amino acids. Germline-derived CDR1 and CDR2 are SGHVS and FNYEAQ. Germline trimming cut 5 bases from V and 9 bases from J; bases unmatched to any gene: 20.

This clonotype has more than one count but fewer than ten. The chain employs TRBV20-1 and TRBJ1-1; D may be TRBD1 (5 bases). CDR1 is DFQATT, CDR2 SNEGSKA, per germline (reference sequence). The CDR3 totals 11 residues. The CDR3 bases are TGCAGGGGGGTTGCGAACACTGAAGCTTTCTTT. Protein: CRGVANTEAFF.

A few counts support this clonotype. The J gene is TRBJ2-5, the V gene TRBV5-4; D is perhaps TRBD1 (5 bases). Germline V gene sequence: CDR1 SGHNT, CDR2 YYREEE (reference sequence). Trimming pared 0 bases from V and 2 bases from J, leaving 11 bases between. There are 15 residues in the CDR3. CDR3: CASSLGRVAQETQYF. DNA for the CDR3: TGTGCCAGCAGCTTGGGCAGGGTGGCACAAGAGACCCAGTACTTC. Together with reference TRBV5-4 and TRBJ2-5, the CDR3 gives the full variable domain: ETGVTQSPTHLIKTRGQQVTLRCSSQSGHNTVSWYQQALGQGPQFIFQYYREEENGRGNFPPRFSGLQFPNYSSELNVNALELDDSALYLCASSLGRVAQETQYFGPGTRLLVL.

CDR3 residues: CASSFRGGLWETQYF. The CDR3 DNA sequence: TGTGCCAGCAGCTTCCGAGGAGGGCTCTGGGAGACCCAGTACTTC. V is TRBV11-2 and J is TRBJ2-5, with a weak D call TRBD2 (6 bases). The CDR3 length is 15 residues. Germline CDR1 is SGHAT and CDR2 is FQNNGV. Trimming pared 3 bases from V and 5 bases from J, leaving 16 bases between.

The chain recombines TRBV15 with TRBJ1-4; D might be TRBD1 (6 bases). The ends were cut back, 0 bases at V and 7 bases at J, with 15 bases in the middle. CDR1 is LNHNV, CDR2 YYDKDF, per germline (reference sequence). The CDR3 has 16 residues. CDR3 loop: CATSRDTAGGVEKLFF. The CDR3 bases are TGTGCCACCAGCAGAGATACGGCGGGGGGCGTTGAAAAACTGTTTTTT.

This clonotype has only a few counts. Here the CDR3 reads CASRPLQGAETEAFF. In DNA form, the CDR3 reads TGCGCCAGCAGACCGTTACAGGGGGCCGAGACTGAAGCTTTCTTT. The chain has TRBV5-1 and TRBJ1-1; 9 nucleotides agree with TRBD1. V lost 5 bases, J lost 5 bases, and 10 bases stayed unmatched. CDR3 length: 15 residues. From germline, CDR1 is SGHRS and CDR2 YFSETQ.

J is TRBJ2-2 and V is TRBV29-1, with D possibly matching TRBD1 (6 bases). CDR1 and CDR2 (germline): SQVTM, ANQGSEA. V was cut by 0 bases and J by 4 bases, with 15 bases left in between. This CDR3 contains 16 residues. CDR3 protein: CSVEDLGGQGTGELFF. CDR3 DNA: TGCAGCGTTGAAGATCTAGGGGGTCAGGGCACCGGGGAGCTGTTTTTT.

The chain has TRBV3-1 and TRBJ2-5, with no clear D. The germline V gene has CDR1 LGHDT and CDR2 YNNKEL (reference sequence). The CDR3 contains 13 residues. V lost 2 bases, J lost 2 bases, and 6 bases lay in between. The CDR3 here is CASSQSPQETQYF. The CDR3, as DNA: TGTGCCAGCAGCCAAAGCCCTCAAGAGACCCAGTACTTC.

This clonotype was seen repeatedly, ten times or more. The chain couples TRBV7-2 to TRBJ2-7; D perhaps matches TRBD2 (5 bases). This CDR3 is 14 amino acids long. CDR1 is SGHTA and CDR2 is FQGNSA in the germline V gene. V was trimmed by 2 bases and J by 7 bases, leaving 15 bases between them. The CDR3 sequence is CASSLIRRGSEQYF. The CDR3 DNA reads TGTGCCAGCAGCTTAATCCGCCGTGGGAGTGAGCAGTACTTC.

The chain joins TRBV10-3 to TRBJ2-5; D gene uncertain. Trimming cost V 4 bases and J 5 bases, with 14 bases left between them. CDR1 and CDR2 (germline): ENHRY, SYGVKD. The CDR3 length is 14 residues. The CDR3, as DNA: TGTGCCATCAGTGCGGGCAGCTCCAGGGAGACCCAGTACTTC. Residues: CAISAGSSRETQYF.

This rearrangement joins TRBV6-6 to TRBJ1-1; no reliable D call. CDR3 length: 14 amino acids. Trimming shortened V by 7 bases and J by 1 base, and 13 bases separated the two germline ends. Germline CDR1 reads MNHNY; CDR2 reads SVGAGI (reference sequence). The CDR3 DNA is TGTGCCAGCACCGATAGGGCCGGGAACACTGAAGCTTTCTTT. This codes for CASTDRAGNTEAFF.

This clonotype was recorded many times. This rearrangement joins TRBV29-1 to TRBJ1-1; the D is unclear. The germline gives CDR1 SQVTM, CDR2 ANQGSEA. V gave up 7 bases and J gave up 3 bases, with 9 bases separating them. This CDR3 comprises 11 residues. The CDR3 spells CSGKGYTEAFF. The CDR3 bases are TGCAGCGGGAAGGGTTACACTGAAGCTTTCTTT. Supplemented by reference TRBV29-1 and TRBJ1-1, the full variable domain reads SAVISQKPSRDICQRGTSLTIQCQVDSQVTMMFWYRQQPGQSLTLIATANQGSEATYESGFVIDKFPISRPNLTFSTLTVSNMSPEDSSIYLCSGKGYTEAFFGQGTRLTVV.

The chain uses TRBV2 and TRBJ2-7; 7 bases align to TRBD1. V lost 5 bases, J lost 0 bases, and 7 bases stayed unmatched. The CDR3 has 15 residues. Looked up from germline, CDR1 is SNHLY and CDR2 is FYNNEI. In DNA form, the CDR3 reads TGTGCCAGCAGTTTAGACAGGGCCGACTCCTACGAGCAGTACTTC. Translating it yields CASSLDRADSYEQYF.